This T cell receptor beta chain originates from a study of post-analysis software for immune sequencing data. Study-level information: Patients with relapsing-remitting, secondary progressive and progressive-relapsing multiple sclerosis courses were all represented. Study outcomes and limitations: About five TRBV segments, including TRBV5-6, TRBV5-1 and TRBV20-1, were more frequent in patients than controls. Multiple sclerosis was associated with a significant reduction in normalized Chao1 diversity relative to controls. Strong same-batch co-clustering of samples appeared with F measure clustering.

The CDR3 extends over 14 amino acids. The V and J ends lost 6 bases and 6 bases respectively, with 19 bases between them. Germline loops: CDR1 SQVTM, CDR2 ANQGSEA. As for this clonotype: Its antigen is currently unknown.

The TCR beta cDNA libraries contained unique molecular identifiers. The T cell input of about 0.9 to 11 million gave around 540,000 cDNA molecules. TCRdb itself ran the PCR reads through MiXCR, one entry per CDR3 protein. This sample has hundreds of thousands of distinct CDR3 sequences; 25% to 30% occur once, and the top ten carry 0.5% to 0.6%. The rearrangement uses TRBV29-1 and TRBJ2-3, with a tentative D call TRBD1 (6 bases). Sequencing was done on a sample of blood. This TCR came from a girl between 5 and 17 years old with multiple sclerosis. The CDR3 spells CSVASGQFTDTQYF. DNA of the CDR3: TGCAGCGTGGCCTCCGGACAGTTCACGGATACGCAGTATTTT.